Shown below are 23 T cell receptor beta chains from a single sample sequenced in a study of STAT3 mutations in large granular lymphocyte leukemia. These receptors have no known antigen. Here immunoSEQ multiplex PCR was the method, and the copy in TCRdb shows in-frame clones only, minus some. This table has some 27,000 clones, around three quarters appearing once. Study-wide results and limits: In T-cell large granular lymphocyte leukemia, about half of patients showed multiple immunodominant subclonotypes.

Sequenced sample: peripheral blood mononuclear cells. These receptors originate from a woman aged 45 to 65 with T-cell large granular lymphocyte leukemia. Some clones in this sample may be carry-over from other donors' samples.

The V and J genes are TRBV6-5 and TRBJ2-1, with D uncertain. V gave up 5 bases and J gave up 4 bases, with 15 bases separating them. The CDR3 extends over 15 amino acids. Germline CDR1 reads MNHEY; CDR2 reads SVGAGI. The CDR3: CASSRASLGYNEQFF. CDR3 nucleotide sequence: TGTGCCAGCAGTCGGGCTTCACTCGGGTACAATGAGCAGTTCTTC.

This clone is a singleton in its sample. The chain is built from TRBV28 and TRBJ2-7, with unresolved D. The CDR3 length is 12 residues. Trimming cost V 3 bases and J 6 bases, with 9 bases left between them. CDR1 and CDR2 from the germline V gene are MDHEN and SYDVKM. The CDR3 loop is CASSFYPAEQYF. CDR3 nucleotide sequence: TGTGCCAGCAGTTTTTATCCGGCCGAGCAGTACTTC. The full variable domain, in which reference TRBV28 and TRBJ2-7 provide the parts outside the CDR3, is DVKVTQSSRYLVKRTGEKVFLECVQDMDHENMFWYRQDPGLGLRLIYFSYDVKMKEKGDIPEGYSVSREKKERFSLILESASTNQTSMYLCASSFYPAEQYFGPGTRLTVT.

J is TRBJ2-7 and V is TRBV18; 10 bases line up with TRBD1. V shed 7 bases and J 2 bases; nucleotides not matched to a gene: 5. CDR1 and CDR2 (germline): KGHSH, LQKENI. This CDR3 has 14 residues. CDR3 DNA sequence: TGTGCCAGCTTAGCGGGACAGGGGCCCTACGAGCAGTACTTC. This sequence encodes CASLAGQGPYEQYF.

This sequence joins TRBV5-1 and TRBJ2-7; tentative D call: TRBD2 (5 bases). CDR3 size: 14 residues. CDR1 is SGHRS, CDR2 YFSETQ, per germline. With 1 base removed from V and 3 bases from J, the gap between germline ends came to 11 bases. The CDR3 DNA follows: TGCGCCAGCAGCTTGCCAGGACTGAGCTACGAGCAGTACTTC. Its translation is CASSLPGLSYEQYF.

The V gene is TRBV5-4, the J gene TRBJ2-6; D unresolved. Germline V lookup: CDR1 SGHNT, CDR2 YYREEE (reference sequence). The CDR3 has 17 residues. Trimming took 0 bases from V and 4 from J, leaving 14 bases between them. CDR3 nucleotides: TGTGCCAGCAGCTTGGCGGCAGGCCCTGGGGGGGCCAACGTCCTGACTTTC. Its protein is CASSLAAGPGGANVLTF.

The gene calls are TRBV11-2 and TRBJ1-5; no reliable D call. Germline V CDR1 and CDR2: SGHAT, FQNNGV. Between the trimmed V and J ends, which lost 4 bases and 4 bases, there was a span of 11 bases. The CDR3 sequence is 14 residues long. The CDR3 coding sequence is TGTGCCAGCAGCTCCGAAAGGATAAATCAGCCCCAGCATTTT. Translating gives CASSSERINQPQHF.

This clone came up once. The chain couples TRBV5-1 to TRBJ2-3, with D unclear. This CDR3 contains 11 residues. Germline CDR1 is SGHRS and CDR2 is YFSETQ. Trimming took off 5 bases at V and 6 bases at J, with 7 bases between the two ends. CDR3 sequence: CASRFSDTQYF. CDR3 DNA: TGCGCCAGCAGATTCTCGGATACGCAGTATTTT.

The chain couples TRBV6-5 to TRBJ2-1, with 9 bases identical to TRBD2. The V segment lost 6 bases and the J segment 3 bases; nucleotides outside the gene matches: 3. There are 14 residues in the CDR3. CDR1 is MNHEY, CDR2 SVGAGI, per germline. The CDR3 spells CASSRSGSYNEQFF. CDR3 sequence (DNA): TGTGCCAGCAGCCGTAGCGGGAGCTACAATGAGCAGTTCTTC.

This chain uses TRBV28 with TRBJ2-7; D may be TRBD2 (6 bases). V lost 6 bases and J lost 4, with 16 bases in between. Germline loops: CDR1 MDHEN, CDR2 SYDVKM. This CDR3 comprises 14 residues. CDR3 residues: CASRPTGTSYEQYF. The CDR3 DNA follows: TGTGCCAGCAGGCCGACCGGGACTTCATACGAGCAGTACTTC.

The chain carries TRBV30 and TRBJ2-7, with D perhaps TRBD1 (5 bases). V was shortened by 2 bases and J by 3 bases, with 11 bases between the two germline ends. The CDR3 covers 13 residues. Germline loops: CDR1 GTSNPN, CDR2 SVGIG (reference sequence). The CDR3 sequence is CAWSLGRNYEQYF. The DNA of the CDR3 is TGTGCCTGGAGTCTGGGGCGCAACTACGAGCAGTACTTC.

The chain couples TRBV5-1 to TRBJ2-7; TRBD1 matches 10 bases. The CDR3 length is 14 residues. The germline V gene has CDR1 SGHRS and CDR2 YFSETQ. V shed 4 bases and J 3 bases; nucleotides not matched to a gene: 4. CDR3 region: CASSGGQGYYEQYF. In nucleotides, the CDR3 is TGCGCCAGCAGCGGGGGACAGGGGTACTACGAGCAGTACTTC.

This clone was seen a single time. CDR3 protein: CASSPIEGNYGYTF. The CDR3, as DNA: TGTGCCAGCTCACCTATAGAGGGGAACTATGGCTACACCTTC. The chain has TRBV18 and TRBJ1-2; D perhaps matches TRBD1 (5 bases). The CDR3 consists of 14 residues. The germline gives CDR1 KGHSH, CDR2 LQKENI. The V and J ends lost 3 bases and 2 bases respectively, with 10 bases between them.

V usage is TRBV6-1 and J usage is TRBJ2-7, with 7 nucleotides matching TRBD1. After removal of 6 bases from V and 8 bases from J, the junction contained 10 bases not matched to a gene. This CDR3 spans 13 amino acids. Germline CDR1 and CDR2: MNHNS and SASEGT. CDR3 DNA sequence: TGTGCCAGCAGCCCGGGACAGAAGAACCAGCAGTACTTC. Its protein is CASSPGQKNQQYF.

This chain links TRBV5-1 with TRBJ2-3; tentative D call: TRBD1 (6 bases). The CDR3 loop spans 14 amino acids. V was trimmed by 0 bases and J by 1 base, leaving 6 bases between them. CDR1 and CDR2 from the germline V gene are SGHRS and YFSETQ. This CDR3 reads CASSLDRGTDTQYF. The CDR3, as DNA: TGCGCCAGCAGCTTGGACAGGGGCACAGATACGCAGTATTTT.

This clone was observed a single time. The chain combines TRBV25-1 with TRBJ2-3, with 10 bases aligning to TRBD2. From germline, CDR1 is MGHDK and CDR2 SYGVNS. The CDR3 loop spans 16 amino acids. V lost 3 bases and J lost 2; bases outside the gene matches: 5. CDR3 amino acids: CASSESSGSPTDTQYF. The CDR3 DNA sequence: TGTGCCAGCAGTGAGTCTAGCGGGAGCCCCACAGATACGCAGTATTTT. Based on the CDR3 plus reference TRBV25-1 and TRBJ2-3, the full variable domain is EADIYQTPRYLVIGTGKKITLECSQTMGHDKMYWYQQDPGMELHLIHYSYGVNSTEKGDLSSESTVSRIRTEHFPLTLESARPSHTSQYLCASSESSGSPTDTQYFGPGTRLTVL.

The chain has TRBV28 and TRBJ1-5; D uncertain. Trimming removed 3 bases at V and 5 bases at J, with 11 bases between. CDR1 and CDR2 from the germline V gene are MDHEN and SYDVKM. This CDR3 spans 14 amino acids. CDR3 protein: CASSLVRYDQPQHF. The CDR3 nucleotides read TGTGCCAGCAGTTTGGTTAGGTATGATCAGCCCCAGCATTTT. The full variable domain, rest sourced from reference TRBV28 and TRBJ1-5, is DVKVTQSSRYLVKRTGEKVFLECVQDMDHENMFWYRQDPGLGLRLIYFSYDVKMKEKGDIPEGYSVSREKKERFSLILESASTNQTSMYLCASSLVRYDQPQHFGDGTRLSIL.

The rearrangement uses TRBV28 and TRBJ1-2; D is undetermined. Germline V CDR1 and CDR2: MDHEN, SYDVKM. CDR3 length: 12 residues. Trimming left V 3 bases short and J 7 bases short, with 9 bases between. The CDR3 coding sequence is TGTGCCAGCAGTTTTTTTCGGGTTGGCTACACCTTC. Encoded protein: CASSFFRVGYTF.

This clone turned up a few times. The chain couples TRBV7-2 to TRBJ2-1; 8 bases are shared with TRBD2. The V gene's germline CDR1 is SGHTA and CDR2 FQGNSA. The CDR3 is made up of 14 amino acids. Trimming cost V 5 bases and J 9 bases; bases outside gene matches: 9. CDR3 residues: CASSTGGAASEQFF. As DNA, the CDR3 is TGTGCCAGCAGCACCGGGGGGGCGGCCAGTGAGCAGTTCTTC.

The genes are TRBV18 and TRBJ2-7; possibly TRBD2 for D (6 bases). V lost 4 bases, J lost 0 bases, and 10 bases lay in between. Looked up from germline, CDR1 is KGHSH and CDR2 is LQKENI. The length of the CDR3 is 14 residues. CDR3 nucleotides: TGTGCCAGCTCACAGGGACTGAACTCCTACGAGCAGTACTTC. Protein: CASSQGLNSYEQYF.

This clone came up once. J is TRBJ1-2 and V is TRBV4-3, with 8 positions matching TRBD1. The CDR3 extends over 16 amino acids. The V gene's germline CDR1 is LGHNA and CDR2 YSLEER. V was clipped by 2 bases and J by 5 bases; unmatched bases: 10. The CDR3 region has the DNA TGCGCCAGCAGCCAATTTCGTGGACAGGGAATGTATGGCTACACCTTC. Translation: CASSQFRGQGMYGYTF.

The rearrangement joins TRBV5-6 to TRBJ2-5, with TRBD2 matching 8 bases. The CDR3 covers 14 residues. With 0 bases clipped from V and 6 bases from J, the junction kept 4 bases outside the gene matches. CDR1 is SGHDT and CDR2 is YYEEEE in the germline V gene. The CDR3 sequence is CASSLAGGPKTQYF. The CDR3 DNA follows: TGTGCCAGCAGCTTGGCGGGAGGGCCGAAGACCCAGTACTTC.

This chain connects TRBV2 to TRBJ1-1; 7 bases align to TRBD1. CDR3 length: 15 amino acids. Germline lookup yields CDR1 SNHLY and CDR2 FYNNEI. J was trimmed by 0 bases and V by 0 bases; bases with no gene match: 1. CDR3 in amino acids: CASSEAGTVNTEAFF. CDR3 sequence (DNA): TGTGCCAGCAGTGAAGCCGGGACAGTGAACACTGAAGCTTTCTTT.

The chain has TRBV14 and TRBJ1-2; 9 bases line up with TRBD1. CDR3 length: 17 residues. After removal of 4 bases from V and 3 bases from J, the junction contained 12 bases not matched to a gene. CDR1 SGHDN and CDR2 FVKESK come from the germline V gene. The CDR3: CASSPERGQGKDYGYTF. In DNA, the CDR3 is TGTGCCAGCAGCCCCGAGCGGGGACAGGGCAAGGACTATGGCTACACCTTC.